This T cell receptor beta chain originates from a study of CD8 T cells in Susac syndrome. Looked up from germline, CDR1 is SEHNR and CDR2 is FQNEAQ (reference sequence). The CDR3 sequence is 14 residues long. V shed 4 bases and J shed 3 bases, with 11 bases lying between them. RNA, at roughly 0.45 to 1 ug, was reverse transcribed with random hexamers. Via MiXCR, TCRdb re-called the immunoSEQ multiplex PCR reads, giving one row per CDR3 protein. Seen here are fewer than 350,000 distinct CDR3 sequences, 92% observed once, and the top ten hold approximately 0.065%. V is TRBV7-9 and J is TRBJ2-3; D remains unclear. The clonotype comes from a human donor with multiple sclerosis. Sequences were obtained from CD4+ T cells from PBMCs. CDR3 bases: TGTGCCAGCAGCTCCCCCAGCGAGACAGATACGCAGTATTTT. Protein product: CASSSPSETDTQYF.